A selection of T cell receptor beta chains follows, all from one sample in a study of T cells after yellow fever vaccination. MiXCR, applied by TCRdb to the 5' RACE reads, yields one record per CDR3 protein. The sample has about 300,000 distinct CDR3 sequences, 8.7% seen once; the top ten hold 3% to 3.5%. The material was CD4+ T cells sorted from PBMCs, obtained 5 days after the yellow fever booster vaccination. These receptors came from a man aged 18 to 30 who received the YFV17D yellow fever vaccine. Each CDR3 is given with its conserved first and last residue. The D gene is left open where the match is weak. Rows give clone size only sometimes, using once, few, many, or a class for an expanded clone.

d_gene: .
v_gene: TRBV29-1
abundance: .
j_gene: TRBJ2-1
len: 12
CDR3aa: CSADVMENEQFF
CDR3nt: TGCAGCGCCGACGTTATGGAAAATGAGCAGTTCTTC

d_gene: .
v_gene: TRBV29-1
abundance: many
j_gene: TRBJ2-5
len: 15
CDR3aa: CSVEDRKGARETQYF
CDR3nt: TGCAGCGTTGAAGATCGGAAAGGGGCGCGGGAGACCCAGTACTTC

d_gene: .
v_gene: TRBV11-2
abundance: many
j_gene: TRBJ2-4
len: 13
CDR3aa: CASSLSRENIQYF
CDR3nt: TGTGCCAGCAGCTTATCGCGGGAAAACATTCAGTACTTC

d_gene: TRBD1
v_gene: TRBV7-2
abundance: .
j_gene: TRBJ2-3
len: 15
CDR3aa: CASSTTGTGADTQYF
CDR3nt: TGTGCCAGCAGCACTACCGGGACAGGGGCCGATACGCAGTATTTT

d_gene: .
v_gene: TRBV6-5
abundance: .
j_gene: TRBJ1-3
len: 14
CDR3aa: CASKTVGSGNTIYF
CDR3nt: TGTGCCAGCAAGACAGTAGGCTCTGGAAACACCATATATTTT

d_gene: TRBD1
v_gene: TRBV7-2
abundance: many
j_gene: TRBJ1-2
len: 12
CDR3aa: CASSRDSQVYTF
CDR3nt: TGTGCCAGCAGCCGGGACAGCCAAGTCTACACCTTC

d_gene: TRBD1
v_gene: TRBV2
abundance: few
j_gene: TRBJ1-4
len: 15
CDR3aa: CASSLGTGTNEKLFF
CDR3nt: TGTGCCAGCAGCCTGGGGACAGGGACTAATGAAAAACTGTTTTTT

d_gene: TRBD1
v_gene: TRBV11-1
abundance: .
j_gene: TRBJ1-6
len: 14
CDR3aa: CASSPGQMGSPLHF
CDR3nt: TGTGCCAGCAGCCCGGGACAGATGGGATCACCCCTCCACTTT

d_gene: .
v_gene: TRBV6-6
abundance: few
j_gene: TRBJ2-3
len: 13
CDR3aa: CAISGSSTDTQYF
CDR3nt: TGTGCCATTAGCGGATCTAGCACAGATACGCAGTATTTT

d_gene: .
v_gene: TRBV5-1
abundance: few
j_gene: TRBJ2-7
len: 14
CDR3aa: CASSTIGPVREQYF
CDR3nt: TGCGCCAGCAGTACTATTGGTCCCGTCCGCGAGCAGTACTTC

d_gene: TRBD1
v_gene: TRBV20-1
abundance: many
j_gene: TRBJ1-5
len: 14
CDR3aa: CSARGQGGYQPQHF
CDR3nt: TGCAGTGCTCGAGGACAGGGTGGGTACCAGCCCCAGCATTTT

d_gene: .
v_gene: TRBV10-3
abundance: .
j_gene: TRBJ1-3
len: 16
CDR3aa: CAISTREGFSGNTIYF
CDR3nt: TGTGCCATCAGTACCCGGGAGGGTTTCTCTGGAAACACCATATATTTT

d_gene: .
v_gene: TRBV6-5
abundance: .
j_gene: TRBJ2-5
len: 13
CDR3aa: CASKRTLQETQYF
CDR3nt: TGTGCCAGCAAGAGGACACTCCAAGAGACCCAGTACTTC

d_gene: .
v_gene: TRBV12-3/TRBV12-4
abundance: few
j_gene: TRBJ1-5
len: 16
CDR3aa: CASSLAGRGPSQPQHF
CDR3nt: TGTGCCAGCAGTTTAGCCGGACGGGGGCCGAGTCAGCCCCAGCATTTT

d_gene: .
v_gene: TRBV12-3/TRBV12-4
abundance: many
j_gene: TRBJ1-2
len: 11
CDR3aa: CASSLHYGYTF
CDR3nt: TGTGCCAGCAGTTTACACTATGGCTACACCTTC

d_gene: .
v_gene: TRBV4-1
abundance: few
j_gene: TRBJ1-2
len: 14
CDR3aa: CASSLGSGVDGYTF
CDR3nt: TGCGCCAGCAGCCTAGGCTCGGGAGTGGATGGCTACACCTTC

d_gene: .
v_gene: TRBV7-2
abundance: .
j_gene: TRBJ2-5
len: 14
CDR3aa: CASNHRRNQETQYF
CDR3nt: TGTGCCAGCAACCACCGACGTAACCAAGAGACCCAGTACTTC

d_gene: TRBD2
v_gene: TRBV4-3
abundance: few
j_gene: TRBJ2-1
len: 18
CDR3aa: CASSPSQRGPSIYNEQFF
CDR3nt: TGCGCCAGCAGCCCCAGCCAGCGGGGGCCTTCTATTTACAATGAGCAGTTCTTC

d_gene: .
v_gene: TRBV7-9
abundance: few
j_gene: TRBJ1-4
len: 14
CDR3aa: CASSLWAIGEKLFF
CDR3nt: TGTGCCAGCAGCTTATGGGCGATTGGGGAAAAACTGTTTTTT

d_gene: TRBD1
v_gene: TRBV3-1
abundance: few
j_gene: TRBJ2-1
len: 15
CDR3aa: CASSQGQGPYNEQFF
CDR3nt: TGTGCCAGCAGCCAAGGACAGGGACCCTACAATGAGCAGTTCTTC

d_gene: TRBD1
v_gene: TRBV2
abundance: .
j_gene: TRBJ1-2
len: 13
CDR3aa: CASSAGTGYGYTF
CDR3nt: TGTGCCAGCAGTGCCGGGACAGGGTACGGCTACACCTTC

d_gene: .
v_gene: TRBV7-3
abundance: .
j_gene: TRBJ1-6
len: 14
CDR3aa: CASSRGQINSPLHF
CDR3nt: TGTGCCAGCAGCCGTGGACAGATAAATTCACCCCTCCACTTT

d_gene: .
v_gene: TRBV27
abundance: .
j_gene: TRBJ1-5
len: 13
CDR3aa: CASRQAVIQPQHF
CDR3nt: TGTGCCAGCAGGCAGGCTGTCATTCAGCCCCAGCATTTT

d_gene: .
v_gene: TRBV6-2/TRBV6-3
abundance: .
j_gene: TRBJ2-4
len: 18
CDR3aa: CASSYDLWGEVAKDIQYF
CDR3nt: TGTGCCAGCAGTTACGATCTTTGGGGCGAAGTGGCCAAAGACATTCAGTACTTC

d_gene: .
v_gene: TRBV5-1
abundance: .
j_gene: TRBJ2-2
len: 16
CDR3aa: CASSWAGLPNTGELFF
CDR3nt: TGCGCCAGCAGCTGGGCCGGGCTTCCGAACACCGGGGAGCTGTTTTTT

d_gene: .
v_gene: TRBV29-1
abundance: many
j_gene: TRBJ1-2
len: 13
CDR3aa: CSVEEGRGGGYTF
CDR3nt: TGCAGCGTTGAAGAGGGCAGGGGAGGCGGCTACACCTTC

d_gene: .
v_gene: TRBV6-2/TRBV6-3
abundance: .
j_gene: TRBJ2-3
len: 13
CDR3aa: CASTRESTDTQYF
CDR3nt: TGTGCCAGCACCAGGGAGAGCACAGATACGCAGTATTTT